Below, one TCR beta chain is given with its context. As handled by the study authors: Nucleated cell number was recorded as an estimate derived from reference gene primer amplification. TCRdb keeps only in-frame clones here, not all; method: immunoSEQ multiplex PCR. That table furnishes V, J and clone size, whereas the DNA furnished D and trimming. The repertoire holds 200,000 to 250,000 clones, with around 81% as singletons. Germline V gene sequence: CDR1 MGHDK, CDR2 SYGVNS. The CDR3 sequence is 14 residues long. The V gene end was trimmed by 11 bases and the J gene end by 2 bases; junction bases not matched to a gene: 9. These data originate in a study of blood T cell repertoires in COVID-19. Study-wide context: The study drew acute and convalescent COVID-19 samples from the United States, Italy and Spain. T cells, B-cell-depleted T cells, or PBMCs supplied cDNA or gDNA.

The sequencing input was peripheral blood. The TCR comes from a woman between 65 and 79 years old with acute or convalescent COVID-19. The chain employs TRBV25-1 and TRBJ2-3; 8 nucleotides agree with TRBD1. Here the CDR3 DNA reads TGTGCCGTCTCAACAGGGGGTATCACAGATACGCAGTATTTT. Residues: CAVSTGGITDTQYF.